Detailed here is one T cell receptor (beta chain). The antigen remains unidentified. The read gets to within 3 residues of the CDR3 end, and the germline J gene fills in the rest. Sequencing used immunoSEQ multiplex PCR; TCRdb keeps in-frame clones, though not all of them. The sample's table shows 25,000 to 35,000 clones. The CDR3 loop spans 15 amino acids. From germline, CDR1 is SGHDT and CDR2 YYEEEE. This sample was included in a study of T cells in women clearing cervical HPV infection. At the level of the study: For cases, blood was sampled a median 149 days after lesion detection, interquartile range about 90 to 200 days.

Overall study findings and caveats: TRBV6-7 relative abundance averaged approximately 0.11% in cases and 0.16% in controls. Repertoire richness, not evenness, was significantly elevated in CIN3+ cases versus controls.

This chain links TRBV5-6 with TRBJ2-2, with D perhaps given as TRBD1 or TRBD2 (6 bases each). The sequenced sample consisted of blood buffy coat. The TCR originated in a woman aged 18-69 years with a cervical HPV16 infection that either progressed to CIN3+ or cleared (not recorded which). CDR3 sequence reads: CASSGGAGHYEKLFF. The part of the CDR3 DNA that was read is TGTGCCAGCAGCGGGGGTGCGGGACACTATGAAAAG.